This is a list of T cell receptor beta chains from one sample in a study of blood T cell repertoires in COVID-19. Data came from immunoSEQ multiplex PCR; TCRdb stores just in-frame clones and leaves some out. Of 250,000 or so clones in the sample, almost 90% are singletons; the top ten hold less than 3%. Material: peripheral blood. Receptor source: a woman aged 55-70 years with acute or convalescent COVID-19. Both conserved end residues are part of each CDR3. A D gene is named only where the DNA matches it firmly. Size values are once, few and many counts, or a class for expanded clones, and some rows have none.

J: TRBJ1-2
size: once
D: -
length: 14
V: TRBV6-5
DNA: TGTGCCAGCAGGCCCACTACAGGGAGCTATGGCTACACCTTC
CDR3: CASRPTTGSYGYTF

J: TRBJ1-4
size: -
D: TRBD1
length: 15
V: TRBV5-4
DNA: TGTGCCAGCAGCACCCCAGGGACAGGAGGTGAAAAACTGTTTTTT
CDR3: CASSTPGTGGEKLFF

J: TRBJ2-3
size: -
D: -
length: 14
V: TRBV6-5
DNA: TGTGCCAGCAGATTGGACAGAAGCACAGATACGCAGTATTTT
CDR3: CASRLDRSTDTQYF

J: TRBJ1-6
size: -
D: -
length: 13
V: TRBV28
DNA: TGTGCCAGCAGACGGGTGCATAATTCACCCCTCCACTTT
CDR3: CASRRVHNSPLHF

J: TRBJ2-4
size: -
D: -
length: 14
V: TRBV7-9
DNA: TGTGCCAGCAGCGATACGTCCGGGGTAAACATTCAGTACTTC
CDR3: CASSDTSGVNIQYF

J: TRBJ1-3
size: -
D: -
length: 14
V: TRBV6-6
DNA: TGTGCCAGCACCCAGCCAGGGTCAGGAAACACCATATATTTT
CDR3: CASTQPGSGNTIYF

J: TRBJ1-5
size: -
D: TRBD1
length: 18
V: TRBV24-1
DNA: TGTGCCACCAGTGACAGGGACAGGGGAGAATATAGCAATCAGCCCCAGCATTTT
CDR3: CATSDRDRGEYSNQPQHF

J: TRBJ1-2
size: -
D: -
length: 12
V: TRBV2
DNA: TGTGCCAGCAGTGCCCAGGGCTATGGCTACACCTTC
CDR3: CASSAQGYGYTF

J: TRBJ1-2
size: -
D: -
length: 14
V: TRBV5-8
DNA: TGTGCCAGCAGTCCCCGGAGGGCGGACTATGGCTACACCTTC
CDR3: CASSPRRADYGYTF

J: TRBJ1-1
size: -
D: -
length: 15
V: TRBV11-1
DNA: TGTGCCAGCAGCCCACCGCCGACCGGGGGCACTGAAGCTTTCTTT
CDR3: CASSPPPTGGTEAFF

J: TRBJ1-2
size: -
D: -
length: 13
V: TRBV6-5
DNA: TGTGCCAGCAGTTACGACAGGATCTATGGCTACACCTTC
CDR3: CASSYDRIYGYTF

J: TRBJ2-7
size: -
D: -
length: 15
V: TRBV6-2/TRBV6-3
DNA: TGTGCCAGCAGCTCTCCAGGACTTTCCGTATACGAGCAGTACTTC
CDR3: CASSSPGLSVYEQYF

J: TRBJ1-3
size: -
D: -
length: 14
V: TRBV30
DNA: TGTGCCTGGACCCTCGGGGGGGACGGAAACACCATATATTTT
CDR3: CAWTLGGDGNTIYF

J: TRBJ1-2
size: -
D: -
length: 15
V: TRBV5-5
DNA: TGTGCCAGCACCCTAGCAGCAACTACTAACTATGGCTACACCTTC
CDR3: CASTLAATTNYGYTF

J: TRBJ1-4
size: -
D: TRBD1
length: 16
V: TRBV9
DNA: TGTGCCAGCAGCGTAGGAACCGGACAGGTTAATGAAAAACTGTTTTTT
CDR3: CASSVGTGQVNEKLFF

J: TRBJ1-4
size: -
D: -
length: 14
V: TRBV3-1/TRBV3-2
DNA: TGTGCCAGCAGCCTCAGGGGACCTAATGAAAAACTGTTTTTT
CDR3: CASSLRGPNEKLFF

J: TRBJ1-5
size: few
D: -
length: 16
V: TRBV6-2/TRBV6-3
DNA: TGTGCCAGCAGTTACCCCGGCGGGACTAGCAATCAGCCCCAGCATTTT
CDR3: CASSYPGGTSNQPQHF

J: TRBJ2-1
size: -
D: TRBD2
length: 19
V: TRBV7-2
DNA: TGTGCCAGCAGCTTAAGTTTGGGCCTAGCGGGAGGGCCCTACAATGAGCAGTTCTTC
CDR3: CASSLSLGLAGGPYNEQFF

J: TRBJ1-1
size: -
D: TRBD1
length: 15
V: TRBV19
DNA: TGTGCCAGTAAATGGGACGGGACAGGGGGCTCTGAAGCTTTCTTT
CDR3: CASKWDGTGGSEAFF

J: TRBJ1-5
size: -
D: -
length: 15
V: TRBV7-2
DNA: TGTGCCAGCAGCTTATGGGCAGGGGACAATCAGCCCCAGCATTTT
CDR3: CASSLWAGDNQPQHF

J: TRBJ1-5
size: -
D: -
length: 14
V: TRBV11-2
DNA: TGTGCCAGCAGCTTAATGGGGGGAGCCCAGCCCCAGCATTTT
CDR3: CASSLMGGAQPQHF

J: TRBJ1-1
size: -
D: -
length: 13
V: TRBV12-3/TRBV12-4
DNA: TGTGCCAGTATCATGAGAGGGAGCACTGAAGCTTTCTTT
CDR3: CASIMRGSTEAFF

J: TRBJ1-2
size: -
D: TRBD1
length: 17
V: TRBV27
DNA: TGTGCCAGCAGTAGACTCCGGACAGGGATGGGTAACTATGGCTACACCTTC
CDR3: CASSRLRTGMGNYGYTF

J: TRBJ1-6
size: -
D: TRBD1
length: 16
V: TRBV28
DNA: TGTGCCAGCAGTTTAAGCCAGGGGGTGAAGAATTCACCCCTCCACTTT
CDR3: CASSLSQGVKNSPLHF

J: TRBJ1-1
size: -
D: TRBD1
length: 16
V: TRBV7-8
DNA: TGTGCCAGCAGACCTTCGCTACAGGGGAGAGTCTCTGAAGCTTTCTTT
CDR3: CASRPSLQGRVSEAFF

J: TRBJ1-2
size: -
D: -
length: 14
V: TRBV7-8
DNA: TGTGCCAGCAGCTTAGCACAGAAGTCCTATGGCTACACCTTC
CDR3: CASSLAQKSYGYTF

J: TRBJ1-3
size: -
D: TRBD1
length: 16
V: TRBV13
DNA: TGTGCCAGCAGCATATTTAGGGGGCCTACTGGAAACACCATATATTTT
CDR3: CASSIFRGPTGNTIYF

J: TRBJ1-3
size: -
D: -
length: 13
V: TRBV9
DNA: TGTGCCAGCAGCACTCCCTCCGGAAACACCATATATTTT
CDR3: CASSTPSGNTIYF

J: TRBJ2-1
size: once
D: TRBD1
length: 15
V: TRBV7-3
DNA: TGTGCCAGCAGCAAACAGGGGAGCTCCTACAATGAGCAGTTCTTC
CDR3: CASSKQGSSYNEQFF

J: TRBJ1-6
size: -
D: -
length: 15
V: TRBV5-8
DNA: TGTGCCAGCAGCTCCCAGGGGCTCCCGAATTCACCCCTCCACTTT
CDR3: CASSSQGLPNSPLHF

J: TRBJ2-3
size: few
D: -
length: 12
V: TRBV21-1
DNA: TGTGCCAGCATGGTCGGAGCAGATACGCAGTATTTT
CDR3: CASMVGADTQYF

J: TRBJ1-6
size: -
D: -
length: 13
V: TRBV7-9
DNA: TGTGCCAGCAGGACGGGGGGAAATTCACCCCTCCACTTT
CDR3: CASRTGGNSPLHF

J: TRBJ1-1
size: -
D: TRBD1
length: 13
V: TRBV28
DNA: TGTGCCAGCCGGGGACAGGGGAACACTGAAGCTTTCTTT
CDR3: CASRGQGNTEAFF

J: TRBJ2-7
size: -
D: -
length: 15
V: TRBV3-1/TRBV3-2
DNA: TGTGCCAGCAGCCAAGATCTCGCGAAGTACTACGAGCAGTACTTC
CDR3: CASSQDLAKYYEQYF

J: TRBJ1-1
size: -
D: TRBD1
length: 14
V: TRBV30
DNA: TGTGCCCGAGTCACGGGACAGGGAGCGACTGAAGCTTTCTTT
CDR3: CARVTGQGATEAFF

J: TRBJ1-4
size: -
D: -
length: 13
V: TRBV5-8
DNA: TGTGCCAGCAGCTTGTACGGGGATGAAAAACTGTTTTTT
CDR3: CASSLYGDEKLFF

J: TRBJ1-1
size: -
D: -
length: 14
V: TRBV6-1
DNA: TGTGCCAGCAGTGAAGCTTCGACACTGTCTGAAGCTTTCTTT
CDR3: CASSEASTLSEAFF

J: TRBJ1-2
size: -
D: -
length: 17
V: TRBV5-1
DNA: TGCGCCAGCAGCTTGAGAACTAAACAGGGTCCCGGCTATGGCTACACCTTC
CDR3: CASSLRTKQGPGYGYTF

J: TRBJ2-6
size: once
D: -
length: 15
V: TRBV5-1
DNA: TGCGCCAGCAGCTTGGCCACAGCCGGGGCCAACGTCCTGACTTTC
CDR3: CASSLATAGANVLTF

J: TRBJ2-5
size: -
D: TRBD2
length: 15
V: TRBV7-2
DNA: TGTGCCAGCAGCTTTAACAGCGGGAGGCGAGAGACCCAGTACTTC
CDR3: CASSFNSGRRETQYF

J: TRBJ2-1
size: -
D: TRBD2
length: 14
V: TRBV6-8
DNA: TGTGCCAGCAGTCCGACCTTACTAGCGACCGAGCAGTTCTTC
CDR3: CASSPTLLATEQFF